This T cell receptor beta chain comes out of a study of T cell responses to AZD1222 COVID-19 vaccine. Study observations and caveats: Repertoire samples came only from after the peak T cell response. Two AZD1222 doses significantly raised spike-specific TCR breadth and depth over controls. Recipients of AZD1222 seropositive at baseline numbered only 6 or 7.

Trimming shortened V by 7 bases and J by 4 bases, and 10 bases separated the two germline ends. CDR1 and CDR2 (germline): LNHDA, SQIVND (reference sequence). This CDR3 is built from 12 residues. Generated by immunoSEQ multiplex PCR, the TCRdb table keeps only in-frame clones and is missing some. Among some 130,000 clones listed, around nine tenths were seen once. For this clone: Its antigen is currently unknown.

The chain couples TRBV19 to TRBJ1-2; weak D call: TRBD1 (5 bases). This sequence was found in an adult in good health. This material consisted of peripheral blood, taken on day 0 of AZD1222 vaccination. CDR3 loop: CASKAGTYGYTF. CDR3 nucleotides: TGTGCCAGTAAGGCAGGGACCTATGGCTACACCTTC.